This T cell receptor beta chain emerged from a study of CD8+CD57+ T cells in acquired aplastic anemia. Across the whole study: Mean yield of DNA from sorted CD4+ and CD8+ cells was approximately 3 ug. Findings of the study overall: In CD8+ cells, Simpson's diversity showed no significant difference between patients and controls. Between patients and controls, around 31 CD8+ CDR3 sequences were found in common.

Patients chosen for sequencing had CD8+CD57+ cells that had expanded, as shown by flow cytometry. Using genomic DNA as the template, TCR beta VDJ and CDR3 profiling was carried out. In TCRdb, the reads were re-called with MiXCR into one record per CDR3 protein. The data show around 150,000 distinct CDR3 sequences, 40% to 60% seen once. This clonotype was counted ten times or more. Its antigen is currently unknown. CDR1 and CDR2 (germline): SGHAT, FQDESV (reference sequence). Trimming pared 0 bases from V and 0 bases from J, leaving 18 bases between. The CDR3 consists of 20 residues. Material for sequencing was sorted CD4+, CD8+, or CD8+CD57+ T cells (not recorded which) from PBMCs. The rearrangement links TRBV11-1 to TRBJ1-6; no reliable D call. The sequence was obtained from a human donor with aplastic anemia. In DNA form, the CDR3 reads TGTGCCAGCAGCTTAGCGGCCCGAGGGTACCCTAGCTCCTATAATTCACCCCTCCACTTT. It yields the protein CASSLAARGYPSSYNSPLHF.